This T cell receptor beta chain was retrieved from a study of blood T cell repertoires in COVID-19. J lost 7 bases, V lost 5 bases, and 6 bases had no gene match. CDR3 length: 14 amino acids. Germline CDR1 LNHDA, CDR2 SQIVND (reference sequence). Clones were sequenced by immunoSEQ multiplex PCR, and TCRdb holds only the in-frame ones, with some missing. Of 250,000 to 300,000 clones detected, around 82% appear once; the ten largest clones hold about 3.5%. The chain links TRBV19 to TRBJ1-4; 8 nucleotides align to TRBD1. Specimen: PBMCs or T cells enriched from blood (not recorded which). This TCR derives from a man over 45 who had recovered from COVID-19. The CDR3 DNA sequence: TGTGCCAGTAGTGCCCAGGGGGCTGGTGAAAAACTGTTTTTT. Its protein is CASSAQGAGEKLFF.